A single sample gave rise to the 10 T cell receptor beta chains below, sequenced in a study of blood T cell repertoires in COVID-19. Using immunoSEQ multiplex PCR, the repertoire was profiled, and TCRdb retains in-frame clones only, with some absent. The sample records fewer than 350,000 clones, roughly nine tenths being singletons. Sequencing used peripheral blood. The receptor source for this set is a woman aged 30 to 39 with COVID-19, enrolled during active disease.

The chain joins TRBV5-1 to TRBJ1-3; D is unclear. The germline CDR1 and CDR2 sequences are SGHRS and YFSETQ. V dropped 0 bases and J dropped 4 bases, with 5 bases sitting between them. The CDR3 runs to 13 residues. CDR3 residues: CASSLGEGNTIYF. The CDR3 coding sequence is TGCGCCAGCAGCTTGGGCGAAGGAAACACCATATATTTT.

Comments on this clone: This sample also contains other DNA sequences that code for the same CDR3. The gene calls are TRBV27 and TRBJ1-6; D is unclear. CDR1 MNHEY and CDR2 SMNVEV come from the germline V gene (reference sequence). The CDR3 has 12 amino acids. The ends were cut back, 5 bases at V and 7 bases at J, with 6 bases in the middle. The CDR3 reads CASSLRNSPLHF. The CDR3 region has the DNA TGTGCCAGCAGTCTGAGAAATTCACCCCTCCACTTT.

The rearrangement links TRBV18 to TRBJ2-6; the match to TRBD1 covers 10 bases. Germline V gene lookup returns CDR1 KGHSH and CDR2 LQKENI. CDR3 length: 19 amino acids. V trimming: 3 bases; J trimming: 0 bases; junction bases outside the gene matches: 8. The CDR3 spells CASSPWGQGSFSGANVLTF. CDR3 sequence (DNA): TGTGCCAGCTCACCTTGGGGACAGGGGTCCTTCTCTGGGGCCAACGTCCTGACTTTC.

This clone showed up just a few times. The J gene is TRBJ2-3, the V gene TRBV6-4; perhaps TRBD2 as D (6 bases). V dropped 3 bases and J dropped 3 bases, with 10 bases sitting between them. Germline CDR1 MRHNA, CDR2 SNTAGT. The CDR3 consists of 14 residues. The CDR3 protein is CASSESSATDTQYF. The CDR3 DNA reads as TGTGCCAGCAGTGAATCTAGCGCAACAGATACGCAGTATTTT.

The V call is TRBV6-5, the J call TRBJ2-5, with 10 bases identical to TRBD2. This CDR3 is built from 14 residues. The V segment lost 6 bases and the J segment 8 bases; nucleotides outside the gene matches: 9. Germline-derived CDR1 and CDR2 are MNHEY and SVGAGI. CDR3 residues: CASSSWTSGTTQYF. In DNA, the CDR3 is TGTGCCAGCAGCTCCTGGACTAGCGGCACAACCCAGTACTTC.

This clone turned up a few times. The rearrangement uses TRBV5-4 and TRBJ2-1; possible D gene TRBD2, 5 bases. The CDR3 covers 16 residues. CDR1 and CDR2 (germline): SGHNT, YYREEE (reference sequence). V gave up 4 bases and J gave up 5 bases, with 19 bases separating them. The chain's CDR3 is CASSPFPRGSDNEQFF. The CDR3 region has the DNA TGTGCCAGCAGCCCATTCCCGAGAGGGTCAGACAATGAGCAGTTCTTC. Based on the CDR3 plus reference TRBV5-4 and TRBJ2-1, the full variable domain is ETGVTQSPTHLIKTRGQQVTLRCSSQSGHNTVSWYQQALGQGPQFIFQYYREEENGRGNFPPRFSGLQFPNYSSELNVNALELDDSALYLCASSPFPRGSDNEQFFGPGTRLTVL.

This clone was seen a handful of times. The V call is TRBV12-5, the J call TRBJ2-2; maybe TRBD2 (5 bases). The CDR3 is made up of 15 amino acids. The germline CDR1 and CDR2 sequences are LGHNT and FRNRAP. The germline V and J ends were trimmed by 9 bases and 5 bases, with 19 bases remaining between them. As DNA, the CDR3 is TGTGCTAGCGGTCCCGGGGTAGCAGGAACCGGGGAGCTGTTTTTT. Translating gives CASGPGVAGTGELFF.

This CDR3 is CASSFFTGVAGELFF. Written as DNA, the CDR3 is TGTGCCAGCTCATTTTTCACGGGTGTGGCCGGGGAGCTGTTTTTT. V and J are TRBV18 and TRBJ2-2; D unresolved. The CDR3 has 15 amino acids. V dropped 5 bases and J dropped 6 bases, with 16 bases sitting between them. CDR1 KGHSH and CDR2 LQKENI come from the germline V gene. Full variable domain (rest looked up from reference TRBV18 and TRBJ2-2): NAGVMQNPRHLVRRRGQEARLRCSPMKGHSHVYWYRQLPEEGLKFMVYLQKENIIDESGMPKERFSAEFPKEGPSILRIQQVVRGDSAAYFCASSFFTGVAGELFFGEGSRLTVL.

The chain links TRBV4-2 to TRBJ2-7; the match to TRBD1 covers 7 bases. J lost 4 bases, V lost 4 bases, and 1 base had no gene match. This CDR3 has 12 amino acids. The germline gives CDR1 LGHNA, CDR2 YNFKEQ. The CDR3 DNA reads as TGTGCCAGCAGCCGGGGACAGTACGAGCAGTACTTC. Amino acid sequence: CASSRGQYEQYF.

V gene TRBV5-1 combines with J gene TRBJ2-1; 8 positions match TRBD2. Germline V gives CDR1 SGHRS, CDR2 YFSETQ. This CDR3 comprises 17 residues. With V trimmed by 0 bases and J by 4 bases, 9 bases remained unmatched. The CDR3 here is CASSLVSLRGAYNEQFF. The CDR3 DNA follows: TGCGCCAGCAGCTTGGTTTCTTTGCGGGGGGCTTACAATGAGCAGTTCTTC.